This T cell receptor beta chain is drawn from a study of blood T cell repertoires in COVID-19. About the research overall: Sites across the United States, Italy and Spain contributed samples from acute and convalescent COVID-19. PBMCs, B-cell-depleted T cells, or T cells provided the cDNA or gDNA that made up the material.

Original processing methods: Estimated nucleated cell counts came from reference gene primer amplification. Only in-frame clones appear in the TCRdb table, and some are missing; sequencing was by immunoSEQ multiplex PCR. That table is the source of V, J and clone size, and D and trimming were worked out from the DNA. This repertoire shows tens of thousands of clones, around four fifths found once; its top ten account for 18%. The CDR3 totals 15 residues. Germline V CDR1 and CDR2: SGDLS, YYNGEE. V was shortened by 0 bases and J by 2 bases, with 10 bases between the two germline ends. The V gene is TRBV9, the J gene TRBJ2-3, with D hard to call. Sample: peripheral blood. This receptor was obtained from a woman of 80 years or more with acute or convalescent COVID-19. In DNA form, the CDR3 reads TGTGCCAGCAGCGTAGGTCGGCGGAACACAGATACGCAGTATTTT. Its protein product is CASSVGRRNTDTQYF.